This T cell receptor beta chain is drawn from a study of follicular helper T cells after annual influenza vaccination. Time point of the sample: 2014-2015 season, pre-vaccination. Generated by immunoSEQ multiplex PCR, the TCRdb table keeps only in-frame clones and is missing some. The data hold over 1,000 clones, with roughly 79% observed a single time. Here the sequenced sample was CXCR5+ CD38+ circulating T follicular helper cells from blood, taken on the day of influenza vaccination. Subset meaning: circulating Tfh, non-naive CD4+CXCR5+PD-1+ (ICOS+CD38+ or ICOS-CD38-). The clonotype was recovered from an adult who received the influenza vaccine.

CDR3 nucleotide sequence: TGTGCCAGTACTCCGGGACAAAGGAACACCGGGGAGCTGTTTTTT. Protein: CASTPGQRNTGELFF. V and J are TRBV19 and TRBJ2-2, with TRBD1 as a possible D gene (6 bases). The CDR3 totals 15 residues. V was shortened by 7 bases and J by 1 base, with 13 bases between the two germline ends. The germline V gene encodes CDR1 LNHDA and CDR2 SQIVND (reference sequence).